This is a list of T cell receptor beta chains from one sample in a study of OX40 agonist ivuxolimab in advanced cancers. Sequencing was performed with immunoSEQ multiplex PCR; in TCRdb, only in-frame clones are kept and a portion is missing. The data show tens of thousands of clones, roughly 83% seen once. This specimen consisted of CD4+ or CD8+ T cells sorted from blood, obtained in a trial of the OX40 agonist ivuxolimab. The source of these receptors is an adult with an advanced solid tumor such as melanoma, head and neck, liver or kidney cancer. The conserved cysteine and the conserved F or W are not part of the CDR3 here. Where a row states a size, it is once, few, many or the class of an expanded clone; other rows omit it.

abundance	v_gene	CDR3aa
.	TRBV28	ASRPTGKPYEQY
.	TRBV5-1	ASQREGSTDTQY
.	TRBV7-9	AGWGRGNTEAF
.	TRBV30	AWSLLTGFVYEQY
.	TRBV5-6	ASSDSGTGPQPQH
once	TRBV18	ASSPTSSGTGGGYT
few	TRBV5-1	ASSQVMNTEAF
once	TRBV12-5	ASGEYNEKLF
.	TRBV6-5	ASSSLTVSGQPQH
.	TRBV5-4	ASSLSGTASNTGELF
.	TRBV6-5	ASMVQNTEAF
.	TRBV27	ASSSPGTGSGKLF
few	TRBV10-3	AISALEIYEQY
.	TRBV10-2	AGAQGSNQPQH
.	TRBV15	ATSRVLLAGGGYEQY
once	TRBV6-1	ASSANQETQY
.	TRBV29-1	SGRTGGVTEAF
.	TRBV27	ASSQRAGAIREQF
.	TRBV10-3	AISESGSSNTEAF
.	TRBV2	ASSEVATGDEQY
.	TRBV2	ASSEEHSLNEKLF
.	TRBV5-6	ASSPRTGREQY
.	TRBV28	ASSLGQKLF
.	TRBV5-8	ASNLGTDSYEQY
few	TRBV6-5	ASATGAYYGYT
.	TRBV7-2	ASSQGARGTEAF
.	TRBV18	ASSPGENIQY
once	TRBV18	ASSPRGPSTSTDTQY
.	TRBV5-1	ASGVVPGTGNTEAF
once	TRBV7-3	ASSLTALLSSYNEQF
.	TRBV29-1	SVGLAGGYNEQF
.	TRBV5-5	ASSLAGDLGEKLF
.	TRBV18	ASSPSTPNTGELF
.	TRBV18	ASSLGPLTRSGNTIY
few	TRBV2	ASSEKRTGRAAETQY
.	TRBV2	ASSPTQVSGEQF
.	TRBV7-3	ASSLTSAGQLF
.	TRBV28	ATSPATGTYGYT
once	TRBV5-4	ASSLRREGRGTEAF
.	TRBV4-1	ASSPIGTVGSNEQY
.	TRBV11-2	ASSLLPSGSSYNEQF
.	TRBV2	ASRDRGTSYNSPLH
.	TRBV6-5	ASSGPDRGDGYT
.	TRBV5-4	ASSDRHTSGTDTQY
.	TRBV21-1	ASSIRDPRENEQF
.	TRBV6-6	ASSPRTGGHT
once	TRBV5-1	ASSSRGNTEAF
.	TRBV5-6	ASSATPGGVGELF
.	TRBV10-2	ASSVGARTEAF
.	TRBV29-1	SVRRTGGSYEQY
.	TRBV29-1	SVRGGGEKLF
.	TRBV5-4	ASSIHGGGWGTDTQY
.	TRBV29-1	SANRDRAYNEQF
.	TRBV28	ASTSLSDSSYNEQF